This T cell receptor (beta chain) was documented in a study of shared clonotypes between healthy human individuals. CDR3 length: 15 amino acids. V shed 0 bases and J shed 2 bases, with 6 bases lying between them. CDR1 is SGDLS, CDR2 YYNGEE, per germline. TCRdb keeps only in-frame clones here, not all; method: immunoSEQ multiplex PCR. The sample consists of around 720,000 clones, around 78% of them appearing once. The TCR originated in a woman in her 30s in good health. The sequenced material came from memory CD4+ T cells sorted from blood. Subset indicated: CD45RA-negative fraction. The chain employs TRBV9 and TRBJ2-6, with D possibly TRBD1 on 5 matching bases. The CDR3 loop reads CASSVGTPGANVLTF. The CDR3 DNA sequence: TGTGCCAGCAGCGTAGGGACACCTGGGGCCAACGTCCTGACTTTC.